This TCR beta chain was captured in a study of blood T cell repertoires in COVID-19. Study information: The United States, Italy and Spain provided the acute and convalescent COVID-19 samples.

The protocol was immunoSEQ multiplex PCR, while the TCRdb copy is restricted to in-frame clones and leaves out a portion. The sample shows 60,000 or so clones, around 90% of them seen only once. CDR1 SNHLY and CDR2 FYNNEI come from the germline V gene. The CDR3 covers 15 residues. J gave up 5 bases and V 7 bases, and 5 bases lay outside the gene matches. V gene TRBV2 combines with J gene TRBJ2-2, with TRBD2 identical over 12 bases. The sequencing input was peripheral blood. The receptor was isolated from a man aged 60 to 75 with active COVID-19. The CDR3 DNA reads TGTGCCAGCACACTAGCGGGAGGAGGGACCGGGGAGCTGTTTTTT. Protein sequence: CASTLAGGGTGELFF.